These 27 T cell receptor beta chains were sequenced from one sample in a study of blood T cell repertoires in COVID-19 (TCRdb year 2020). Library preparation was by the immunoSEQ multiplex PCR assay. TCRdb's version of the immuneACCESS table is confined to in-frame rearrangements and falls short of the full clone set. An unresolved V gene accounts for under half of the shortfall where checked; the remainder is of unknown origin. This sample gives roughly 250,000 clones in total; roughly 90% of them show up just once. The ten largest clones capture approximately 2.4% of the sample. The sequencing input was PBMCs or T cells enriched from blood (not recorded which). Source of these receptors: a woman aged 40 to 55 with acute COVID-19.

The CDR3 coding sequence is TGTGCCAGCACCACGACAGGGAAGAACGAGCAGTACTTC. The encoded protein is CASTTTGKNEQYF. The chain couples TRBV27 to TRBJ2-7, with 7 bases aligning to TRBD1. Per germline, CDR1 MNHEY and CDR2 SMNVEV (reference sequence). The CDR3 spans 13 residues. The V gene end was trimmed by 7 bases and the J gene end by 5 bases; junction bases not matched to a gene: 8.

This clone was seen only once. J is TRBJ2-7 and V is TRBV7-9; D possibly corresponds to TRBD2 (6 bases). The germline V gene has CDR1 SEHNR and CDR2 FQNEAQ (reference sequence). CDR3 size: 14 residues. V was shortened by 0 bases and J by 3 bases, with 9 bases between the two germline ends. The CDR3 nucleotides read TGTGCCAGCAGCTTAGCGGAGGGATACTACGAGCAGTACTTC. This translates into CASSLAEGYYEQYF.

The chain uses TRBV19 and TRBJ1-5; 11 positions agree with TRBD1. The CDR3 has 15 amino acids. V lost 6 bases, J lost 6 bases, and 7 bases stayed unmatched. Looked up from germline, CDR1 is LNHDA and CDR2 is SQIVND (reference sequence). CDR3 loop: CASSLGQGVGQPQHF. In nucleotides, the CDR3 is TGTGCCAGTAGCCTGGGACAGGGGGTAGGTCAGCCCCAGCATTTT.

This chain joins TRBV5-4 and TRBJ2-6; unclear D gene. This CDR3 has 15 amino acids. The V gene lost 1 base and the J gene lost 0 bases, with 5 bases spanning the gap. Per germline, CDR1 SGHNT and CDR2 YYREEE (reference sequence). This CDR3 reads CASSLRASGANVLTF. Written as DNA, the CDR3 is TGTGCCAGCAGCTTGCGCGCCTCTGGGGCCAACGTCCTGACTTTC.

This clone was detected a few times. The V call is TRBV11-3, the J call TRBJ2-3, with 8 bases matching TRBD2. CDR3 length: 17 amino acids. J was trimmed by 6 bases and V by 6 bases; bases with no gene match: 17. CDR1 is SGHNT and CDR2 is YENEEA in the germline V gene. In DNA form, the CDR3 reads TGTGCCAGCAGTTCACCATTAGCGGGGTGGGGCGGGGATACGCAGTATTTT. Translation: CASSSPLAGWGGDTQYF.

The chain has TRBV5-4 and TRBJ1-2; 7 nucleotides align to TRBD1. From germline, CDR1 is SGHNT and CDR2 YYREEE (reference sequence). The CDR3 has 15 residues. The V gene end was trimmed by 5 bases and the J gene end by 4 bases; junction bases not matched to a gene: 11. This CDR3 reads CASSFKTGQRYGYTF. The CDR3 coding sequence is TGTGCCAGCAGTTTTAAGACGGGACAGCGCTATGGCTACACCTTC.

CDR3 sequence reads: CASSTREIPGLAEKEQYF. The CDR3 DNA follows: TGTGCCAGCAGCACCAGAGAGATACCGGGACTAGCTGAAAAGGAGCAGTACTTC. This chain joins TRBV7-8 and TRBJ2-7, with 9 nucleotides matching TRBD2. Germline values: CDR1 SGHVS, CDR2 FQNEAQ. J was trimmed by 7 bases and V by 5 bases; bases with no gene match: 21. This CDR3 contains 18 residues.

V is TRBV6-5 and J is TRBJ2-1; 10 bases are a match to TRBD1. The germline V gene has CDR1 MNHEY and CDR2 SVGAGI. V was pared by 11 bases and J by 5 bases, with 12 bases of the junction left unmatched. The CDR3 sequence is 15 residues long. The CDR3 DNA sequence: TGTGCCGTTGGGGACAGGGGTGGGCCAAACAATGAGCAGTTCTTC. It yields the protein CAVGDRGGPNNEQFF.

This clone appeared a single time. This chain connects TRBV2 to TRBJ2-3; a possible D gene is TRBD2 (6 bases). V gave up 8 bases and J gave up 2 bases, with 14 bases separating them. CDR3 length equals 14 residues. CDR1 and CDR2 from the germline V gene are SNHLY and FYNNEI. The CDR3 sequence: CASGPGLNTDTQYF. CDR3 sequence (DNA): TGTGCCAGCGGACCGGGACTTAACACAGATACGCAGTATTTT. The full variable domain, completed using reference TRBV2 and TRBJ2-3, is EPEVTQTPSHQVTQMGQEVILRCVPISNHLYFYWYRQILGQKVEFLVSFYNNEISEKSEIFDDQFSVERPDGSNFTLKIRSTKLEDSAMYFCASGPGLNTDTQYFGPGTRLTVL.

The V gene is TRBV30, the J gene TRBJ2-3; D might be TRBD2 (7 bases). This CDR3 contains 17 residues. Germline loops: CDR1 GTSNPN, CDR2 SVGIG (reference sequence). V dropped 0 bases and J dropped 1 base, with 17 bases sitting between them. The CDR3 is CAWSVSGEGVGTDTQYF. The DNA of the CDR3 is TGTGCCTGGAGTGTAAGCGGGGAGGGGGTCGGCACAGATACGCAGTATTTT.

CDR3 in DNA: TGTGCCAGCAGATCTGGGGCCCCCTACAATGAGCAGTTCTTC. This codes for CASRSGAPYNEQFF. The V gene is TRBV27, the J gene TRBJ2-1, with D possibly TRBD1 on 5 matching bases. Trimming left V 6 bases short and J 2 bases short, with 11 bases between. Per the germline V gene, CDR1 is MNHEY and CDR2 is SMNVEV (reference sequence). The CDR3 totals 14 residues.

V usage is TRBV5-1 and J usage is TRBJ1-2; TRBD1 matches 7 bases. Germline V gene sequence: CDR1 SGHRS, CDR2 YFSETQ. The CDR3 is made up of 15 amino acids. J gave up 3 bases and V 0 bases, and 5 bases lay outside the gene matches. The CDR3 protein is CASSLVAGGYYGYTF. CDR3 sequence (DNA): TGCGCCAGCAGCTTGGTGGCAGGGGGTTACTATGGCTACACCTTC.

The V gene is TRBV5-4, the J gene TRBJ2-1; 8 bases agree with TRBD1. V shed 1 base and J 3 bases; nucleotides not matched to a gene: 3. From germline, CDR1 is SGHNT and CDR2 YYREEE (reference sequence). This CDR3 contains 15 residues. The CDR3 region is CASSLSGGNYNEQFF. The CDR3 DNA reads as TGTGCCAGCAGCTTGTCAGGGGGCAACTACAATGAGCAGTTCTTC.

V usage is TRBV11-3 and J usage is TRBJ2-3; tentatively, D is TRBD2 (6 bases). V was cut by 5 bases and J by 4 bases, with 22 bases left in between. Germline V gives CDR1 SGHNT, CDR2 YENEEA. The CDR3 covers 17 residues. The CDR3: CASSPPALGGSADTQYF. CDR3 bases: TGTGCCAGCAGCCCACCCGCCTTAGGAGGGAGCGCAGATACGCAGTATTTT.

The V gene is TRBV28, the J gene TRBJ2-1, with D maybe TRBD1 (6 bases). Per germline, CDR1 MDHEN and CDR2 SYDVKM. V dropped 6 bases and J dropped 8 bases, with 14 bases sitting between them. The CDR3 extends over 13 amino acids. Here the CDR3 DNA reads TGTGCCAGCAGACACCCCAGGGGAGATGAGCAGTTCTTC. Translated, it gives CASRHPRGDEQFF.

The gene calls are TRBV3-1 (or the pseudogene TRBV3-2) and TRBJ1-1; 9 bases map to TRBD1. J lost 10 bases, V lost 4 bases, and 13 bases had no gene match. The germline gives CDR1 LGHDT, CDR2 YNNKEL (reference sequence). The CDR3 runs 15 residues. The CDR3 is CASSLGGQGHHVAFF. CDR3 coding DNA: TGTGCCAGCAGCCTCGGGGGACAGGGACACCATGTAGCTTTCTTT.

V usage is TRBV5-1 and J usage is TRBJ2-1; the D gene is possibly TRBD2 (6 bases). CDR1 is SGHRS, CDR2 YFSETQ, per germline. V was trimmed by 0 bases and J by 4 bases, leaving 17 bases between them. The CDR3 spans 17 residues. CDR3 nucleotide sequence: TGCGCCAGCAGCTTGGACCCAGCGGGCCGCCCATACAATGAGCAGTTCTTC. Its translation: CASSLDPAGRPYNEQFF.

The chain carries TRBV24-1 and TRBJ2-1, with 11 nucleotides matching TRBD2. The CDR3 is made up of 15 amino acids. The V and J ends lost 9 bases and 6 bases, in that order; junction bases with no gene match: 9. Germline V gene data show CDR1 as KGHDR and CDR2 as SFDVKD. CDR3 region: CATSDSSGRSNEQFF. CDR3 bases: TGTGCCACCTCGGATTCTAGCGGGAGGTCCAATGAGCAGTTCTTC.

The CDR3 DNA follows: TGTGCCAGCAGTTTTACAGGTAATCAGCCCCAGCATTTT. Protein product: CASSFTGNQPQHF. The rearrangement joins TRBV12-3 or TRBV12-4 to TRBJ1-5; a weak D match, TRBD1 (5 bases). V was trimmed by 3 bases and J by 4 bases, leaving 7 bases between them. The CDR3 covers 13 residues.

The chain has TRBV2 and TRBJ1-1, with D maybe TRBD1 (6 bases). Germline values: CDR1 SNHLY, CDR2 FYNNEI. The CDR3 extends over 15 amino acids. V shed 5 bases and J shed 1 base, with 14 bases lying between them. As DNA, the CDR3 is TGTGCCAGCAGTTCGGGATGGGGGCCGAACACTGAAGCTTTCTTT. This gives the protein CASSSGWGPNTEAFF.

This clone was counted a few times. The chain recombines TRBV14 with TRBJ2-7; possible D gene TRBD1, 5 bases. Germline V lookup: CDR1 SGHDN, CDR2 FVKESK. The V end was cut by 5 bases, the J end by 4 bases, with 18 bases between. This CDR3 has 15 residues. CDR3 in DNA: TGTGCCAGCAGCTATACCCGTGGCAGGGTTTACGAGCAGTACTTC. Its protein product is CASSYTRGRVYEQYF.

The chain has TRBV10-3 and TRBJ1-5; the match to TRBD1 covers 9 bases. V dropped 2 bases and J dropped 7; count of bases not matched to a gene: 6. CDR1 and CDR2 (germline): ENHRY, SYGVKD. This CDR3 has 15 residues. The CDR3 DNA follows: TGTGCCATCAGTGAGGGACAGGGGTCAGGGCAGCCCCAGCATTTT. It is translated as CAISEGQGSGQPQHF.

The chain couples TRBV19 to TRBJ1-5, with 9 bases matching TRBD1. This CDR3 is built from 16 residues. Germline V CDR1 and CDR2: LNHDA, SQIVND (reference sequence). J was trimmed by 5 bases and V by 5 bases; bases with no gene match: 10. The chain's CDR3 is CASSGGRTGVYQPQHF. The DNA for the CDR3 is TGTGCCAGTAGTGGGGGACGGACAGGGGTTTATCAGCCCCAGCATTTT.

This clone has only one observation. V gene TRBV5-4 combines with J gene TRBJ1-2, with 10 positions matching TRBD1. V shed 0 bases, J shed 8 bases, and the junction held 10 bases outside the gene matches. There are 16 residues in the CDR3. Germline CDR1 SGHNT, CDR2 YYREEE (reference sequence). The CDR3 DNA sequence: TGTGCCAGCAGCTTGGCCAAGGGACAGGGGATATGGGGCTACACCTTC. It encodes CASSLAKGQGIWGYTF.

Here the CDR3 DNA reads TGTGCCAGCCAGGCCGGCGGGAGGCCCTCTGGAAACACCATATATTTT. This encodes CASQAGGRPSGNTIYF. The rearrangement links TRBV7-2 to TRBJ1-3; D gene unclear. The CDR3 covers 16 residues. The germline gives CDR1 SGHTA, CDR2 FQGNSA. V gave up 8 bases and J gave up 0 bases, with 17 bases separating them. Complete variable domain (other parts from reference TRBV7-2 and TRBJ1-3): GAGVSQSPSNKVTEKGKDVELRCDPISGHTALYWYRQSLGQGLEFLIYFQGNSAPDKSGLPSDRFSAERTGGSVSTLTIQRTQQEDSAVYLCASQAGGRPSGNTIYFGEGSWLTVV.

This chain connects TRBV7-2 to TRBJ1-1, with unresolved D. The germline V and J ends were trimmed by 4 bases and 3 bases, with 15 bases remaining between them. Germline values: CDR1 SGHTA, CDR2 FQGNSA. The CDR3 has 15 amino acids. As DNA, the CDR3 is TGTGCCAGCAGCTGGGGTCAGGCGAGGGACACTGAAGCTTTCTTT. Its translation: CASSWGQARDTEAFF.

J is TRBJ2-5 and V is TRBV18; D is possibly TRBD1 (6 bases). The CDR3 runs 13 residues. Germline V CDR1 and CDR2: KGHSH, LQKENI. V was shortened by 5 bases and J by 5 bases, with 12 bases between the two germline ends. This CDR3 is CASSALQGETQYF. As DNA, the CDR3 is TGTGCCAGCTCAGCCCTCCAGGGGGAGACCCAGTACTTC. The variable domain in full, with the rest retrieved from reference TRBV18 and TRBJ2-5, is NAGVMQNPRHLVRRRGQEARLRCSPMKGHSHVYWYRQLPEEGLKFMVYLQKENIIDESGMPKERFSAEFPKEGPSILRIQQVVRGDSAAYFCASSALQGETQYFGPGTRLLVL.